The T cell receptor beta chain under discussion was sequenced for a study of T cell responses to AZD1222 COVID-19 vaccine. Of note for this clone: The target antigen is unknown.

CDR3 length equals 14 residues. V was cut by 4 bases and J by 3 bases, with 14 bases left in between. Germline CDR1 and CDR2: SGHKS and YYEKEE (reference sequence). Using immunoSEQ multiplex PCR, the repertoire was profiled, and TCRdb retains in-frame clones only, with some absent. The profile shows about 110,000 clones, more than 70% of them singletons. Findings and limits, study-wide: Seropositive at baseline were only a handful of AZD1222 recipients.

The source is an adult in good health. This chain uses TRBV5-5 with TRBJ2-7, with a weak D call TRBD1 (5 bases). The material was peripheral blood, obtained on day 0 of MenACWY control vaccination. The CDR3 DNA reads as TGTGCCAGCAGCCCGGAGTTAGGGGTCTACGAGCAGTACTTC. It translates to CASSPELGVYEQYF.